These 30 T cell receptor beta chains originate from one sample sequenced in a study of T cell clonality in common variable immunodeficiency. The table came from immunoSEQ multiplex PCR; TCRdb's copy has only in-frame clones and leaves some out. The sample includes tens of thousands of clones, none of them occurring once. Sequencing used peripheral blood mononuclear cells. The receptors shown here come from a person between 18 and 69 years old in good health.

In its sample, this clone was seen many times. Here the CDR3 reads CASSTPGGNTIYF. The covered CDR3 bases are TGTGCCAGCAGCACTCCAGGGGGGAACACC. The rearrangement joins TRBV7-3 to TRBJ1-3, with 7 bases lining up with TRBD1. The read is 3 residues too short to cover the CDR3 end, so that end is filled in from the germline J gene. The CDR3 sequence is 13 residues long. The junction had 5 bases not matched to a gene; V was cut back by 5 bases and J by 7 bases. Germline V gene data show CDR1 as SGHTA and CDR2 as FQGTGA.

This clone was seen at least ten times. The read gets to within 3 residues of the CDR3 end, and the germline J gene fills in the rest. V gene TRBV10-3 combines with J gene TRBJ1-1; possible D gene TRBD1, 5 bases. The ends were cut back, 3 bases at V and 5 bases at J, with 10 bases in the middle. CDR1 and CDR2 from the germline V gene are ENHRY and SYGVKD. The CDR3 is 13 amino acids. The sequenced part of the CDR3 DNA is TGTGCCATCAGTGATTTGGGGCCAACTGAA. Amino acids: CAISDLGPTE. The complete CDR3 sequence is CAISDLGPTEAFF.

The table lists this clone with many counts. The read terminates 3 residues ahead of where the CDR3 ends, so the germline J gene completes it. This chain connects TRBV6-1 to TRBJ2-1, with 9 bases aligning to TRBD1. Unmatched junction bases numbered 9, after V lost 4 bases and J lost 5 bases. Germline-derived CDR1 and CDR2 are MNHNS and SASEGT. The CDR3 loop spans 16 amino acids. CDR3 DNA, as far as it was read: TGTGCCAGCAGTGTACAGGGGGCGCCGAACCACAATGAG. It translates to CASSVQGAPNHNE. In full, the CDR3 reads CASSVQGAPNHNEQFF.

In this sample, this clone turned up many times. The missing CDR3 end, 3 residues past where the read stops, is filled in from the germline J gene. The genes are TRBV10-1 and TRBJ2-2, with D hard to call. V was pared by 6 bases and J by 0 bases, with 8 bases between. This CDR3 contains 14 residues. CDR1 is WNHNN, CDR2 SYGVQD, per germline (reference sequence). This chain's CDR3 is CASSLISNTGELFF. The CDR3 DNA, read in part, is TGCGCCAGCAGCCTTATTTCGAACACCGGGGAG.

This clone was counted many times. The sequence runs out 3 residues before the end of the CDR3; the remainder is reconstructed from the germline J gene. J is TRBJ2-1 and V is TRBV20-1, with a tentative D call TRBD2 (5 bases). V lost 5 bases and J 5 bases, leaving 16 bases between the germline ends. Germline CDR1 DFQATT, CDR2 SNEGSKA (reference sequence). The CDR3 is made up of 14 amino acids. This CDR3 reads CSAGSSRYHNEQFF. CDR3 DNA (partial): TGCAGTGCTGGTTCTAGCCGGTACCACAATGAG.

This clone showed up many times. With the read ending 3 residues before the CDR3 end, the germline J gene is used to fill in that end. The chain joins TRBV10-3 to TRBJ1-2, with D possibly TRBD1 on 5 matching bases. Trimming shortened V by 3 bases and J by 3 bases, and 5 bases separated the two germline ends. The germline V gene has CDR1 ENHRY and CDR2 SYGVKD. This CDR3 comprises 12 residues. CDR3 sequence: CAISDRDYGYTF. Incomplete CDR3 DNA: TGTGCCATCAGTGACAGGGACTATGGC.

In this sample, this clone turned up many times. The sequenced fragment ends 3 residues before the CDR3 boundary, so the rest is inferred from the germline J gene. V is TRBV5-1 and J is TRBJ2-3, with D maybe TRBD2 (6 bases). The germline CDR1 and CDR2 sequences are SGHRS and YFSETQ. Trimming pared 2 bases from V and 4 bases from J, leaving 14 bases between. The CDR3 runs to 15 residues. The CDR3: CASSFGDGGADTQYF. Partial CDR3 DNA: TGCGCCAGCAGCTTTGGTGACGGGGGAGCAGATACG.

Many counts were recorded for this clone. The read finishes 3 residues shy of the CDR3 end, and the germline J gene is used to complete it. The V call is TRBV10-3, the J call TRBJ2-7, with 7 bases identical to TRBD2. The CDR3 consists of 11 residues. The J segment lost 4 bases and the V segment lost 10 bases, leaving 4 bases of the junction unmatched. Germline V gene sequence: CDR1 ENHRY, CDR2 SYGVKD. The CDR3 loop reads CANMGGYEQYF. The CDR3 DNA, read in part, is TGTGCCAACATGGGGGGGTACGAG.

This clone was detected ten times or more. From the germline J gene comes the end of the CDR3, since the read stops 3 residues before it. The rearrangement links TRBV5-1 to TRBJ2-3; D gene uncertain. The CDR3 totals 14 residues. Germline lookup yields CDR1 SGHRS and CDR2 YFSETQ. Deletions cut 2 bases from V and 3 bases from J, with 10 bases between. The sequenced CDR3 bases are TGCGCCAGCAGCTTTGGCCTTCCGACAGATACG. Translated: CASSFGLPTDT. The full CDR3 sequence reads CASSFGLPTDTQYF.

This clone was detected many times. The read terminates 3 residues ahead of where the CDR3 ends, so the germline J gene completes it. The rearrangement uses TRBV5-1 and TRBJ1-2; D is uncertain. Germline V gives CDR1 SGHRS, CDR2 YFSETQ. The V gene lost 3 bases and the J gene lost 0 bases, with 9 bases spanning the gap. The CDR3 is 14 residues long. The DNA read from the CDR3 is TGCGCCAGCAGCTCATCCGGGGCTAACTATGGC. Translating it yields CASSSSGANYG. The complete CDR3 protein is CASSSSGANYGYTF. Full variable domain (remainder filled in from reference TRBV5-1 and TRBJ1-2): KAGVTQTPRYLIKTRGQQVTLSCSPISGHRSVSWYQQTPGQGLQFLFEYFSETQRNKGNFPGRFSGRQFSNSRSEMNVSTLELGDSALYLCASSSSGANYGYTFGSGTRLTVV.

This clone was counted ten times or more. The read gets to within 3 residues of the CDR3 end, and the germline J gene fills in the rest. The chain employs TRBV20-1 and TRBJ2-3, with D possibly TRBD2 on 7 matching bases. V was shortened by 8 bases and J by 4 bases, with 19 bases between the two germline ends. This CDR3 contains 14 residues. Germline CDR1 DFQATT, CDR2 SNEGSKA (reference sequence). The CDR3 is CSPFGGGRADTQYF. The part of the CDR3 DNA that was read is TGCAGTCCCTTTGGGGGGGGCCGGGCAGATACG.

This clone was observed many times. The read terminates 3 residues before the CDR3 end, so the remaining end is supplied by the germline J gene. This chain joins TRBV13 and TRBJ2-2, with D maybe TRBD1 (6 bases). The CDR3 runs 16 residues. V shed 5 bases and J shed 3 bases, with 16 bases lying between them. Germline V gene data show CDR1 as PRHDT and CDR2 as FYEKMQ (reference sequence). This CDR3 is CASSLYVRGDTGELFF. Incomplete CDR3 DNA: TGTGCCAGCAGCCTGTATGTCAGGGGAGACACCGGGGAG.

This clone was observed a few times. From the germline J gene comes the end of the CDR3, since the read stops 3 residues before it. This sequence joins TRBV19 and TRBJ2-7; 7 positions match TRBD2. J gave up 6 bases and V 3 bases, and 8 bases lay outside the gene matches. The CDR3 runs 14 residues. The germline V gene encodes CDR1 LNHDA and CDR2 SQIVND (reference sequence). The CDR3 DNA, read in part, is TGTGCCAGTAGTATCGGGGGAGGGTCGCGCGAG. Translation: CASSIGGGSRE. Given in full, the CDR3 is CASSIGGGSREQYF.

This clone was detected ten times or more. The sequenced CDR3 bases are TGCGCCAGCAGCTGGTTACTAGCGGCGGGGACAGATACG. The encoded protein is CASSWLLAAGTDT. The entire CDR3 sequence reads CASSWLLAAGTDTQYF. The V and J genes are TRBV5-1 and TRBJ2-3; TRBD2 aligns across 8 bases. The read gets to within 3 residues of the CDR3 end, and the germline J gene fills in the rest. The length of the CDR3 is 16 residues. Per the germline V gene, CDR1 is SGHRS and CDR2 is YFSETQ. Unmatched junction bases numbered 9, after V lost 3 bases and J lost 3 bases.

This clone was counted at least ten times. The read falls 3 residues short of the CDR3 end, and the missing part is taken from the germline J gene. This rearrangement joins TRBV7-9 to TRBJ1-1, with D perhaps matching TRBD1 (5 bases). Germline CDR1 reads SEHNR; CDR2 reads FQNEAQ (reference sequence). The CDR3 loop spans 13 amino acids. The DNA read from the CDR3 is TGTGCCAGCAGCTTAGCAGGGACTGAGGGA. Translating gives CASSLAGTEG. In full, the CDR3 reads CASSLAGTEGAFF.

This clone was seen at least ten times. The CDR3 extends 3 residues past the end of the read, so its final part is completed from the germline J gene. The chain is built from TRBV7-3 and TRBJ2-1; 7 nucleotides match TRBD1. Germline CDR1 SGHTA, CDR2 FQGTGA. This CDR3 is 15 amino acids long. J was trimmed by 0 bases and V by 4 bases; bases with no gene match: 3. CDR3 bases read: TGTGCCAGCAGCTCCACAGGGGACTCCTACAATGAG. Translation gives CASSSTGDSYNE. The complete CDR3 protein is CASSSTGDSYNEQFF.

This clone was counted ten times or more. The read is 3 residues too short to cover the CDR3 end, so that end is filled in from the germline J gene. The chain carries TRBV5-1 and TRBJ2-3; 7 positions agree with TRBD1. The CDR3 is 14 residues long. V was clipped by 5 bases and J by 1 base; unmatched bases: 4. Germline V lookup: CDR1 SGHRS, CDR2 YFSETQ. CDR3 protein: CASRTGSGTDTQYF. The covered CDR3 bases are TGCGCCAGCAGGACAGGGTCGGGCACAGATACG.

This clone has a handful of counts. The read terminates 3 residues ahead of where the CDR3 ends, so the germline J gene completes it. The chain recombines TRBV7-3 with TRBJ1-1; D unclear. V was cut by 0 bases and J by 4 bases, with 18 bases left in between. Per germline, CDR1 SGHTA and CDR2 FQGTGA. The CDR3 contains 17 residues. The part of the CDR3 DNA that was read is TGTGCCAGCAGCTTAACCCCGATAACGGGGTACGGCACTGAA. This gives the protein CASSLTPITGYGTE. The complete CDR3 sequence is CASSLTPITGYGTEAFF.

This clone was counted at least ten times. The read stops 3 residues short of the end of the CDR3; the missing end is completed from the germline J gene. The V call is TRBV7-9, the J call TRBJ2-7; D is perhaps TRBD1 (5 bases). The CDR3 runs 13 residues. V was cut by 5 bases and J by 5 bases, with 13 bases left in between. Germline V gene sequence: CDR1 SEHNR, CDR2 FQNEAQ (reference sequence). Here the CDR3 reads CASSNFRVHEQYF. The sequenced CDR3 bases are TGTGCCAGCAGCAACTTCAGGGTTCACGAG.

This clone was observed many times. The read falls 3 residues short of the CDR3 end, and the missing part is taken from the germline J gene. The chain combines TRBV19 with TRBJ2-7; D possibly corresponds to TRBD1 (6 bases). Trimming removed 5 bases from V and 5 bases from J, with 13 bases in between. Germline CDR1 is LNHDA and CDR2 is SQIVND (reference sequence). The CDR3 is 13 residues long. CDR3 DNA, as far as it was read: TGTGCCAGTAGTTCACAGGGTCGTGACGAG. Its translation is CASSSQGRDE. The whole CDR3 region reads CASSSQGRDEQYF.

This clone was picked up many times. The read finishes 3 residues shy of the CDR3 end, and the germline J gene is used to complete it. The chain employs TRBV19 and TRBJ2-2; D is undetermined. CDR3 length: 15 amino acids. V was shortened by 4 bases and J by 1 base, with 10 bases between the two germline ends. Per the germline V gene, CDR1 is LNHDA and CDR2 is SQIVND (reference sequence). CDR3 residues: CASSRQFRNTGELFF. The CDR3 bases that were read are TGTGCCAGTAGTAGACAATTCCGGAACACCGGGGAG.

This clone was counted ten times or more. The read comes to an end 3 residues before the CDR3 does, leaving the germline J gene to fill in the end. The chain couples TRBV18 to TRBJ2-3; TRBD2 matches 9 bases. Germline-derived CDR1 and CDR2 are KGHSH and LQKENI. The length of the CDR3 is 17 residues. The junction had 10 bases not matched to a gene; V was cut back by 1 base and J by 5 bases. CDR3: CASSPLGLARSKDTQYF. Incomplete CDR3 DNA: TGTGCCAGCTCACCACTAGGACTAGCGAGGTCAAAAGATACG.

The sample holds many counts of this clone. The read falls 3 residues short of the CDR3 end, and the missing part is taken from the germline J gene. The V gene is TRBV18, the J gene TRBJ2-5, with D perhaps TRBD2 (5 bases). Per the germline V gene, CDR1 is KGHSH and CDR2 is LQKENI. V was pared by 3 bases and J by 7 bases, with 21 bases between. The CDR3 spans 16 residues. The CDR3 region is CASSPILSRSTRTQYF. The sequenced CDR3 bases are TGTGCCAGCTCACCCATTTTAAGTCGCTCAACTAGGACC.

Ten or more counts support this clone. The CDR3 end is not reached by the read, which stops 3 residues before it; the germline J gene fills it in. The chain couples TRBV7-7 to TRBJ1-6, with TRBD1 identical over 7 bases. Germline V lookup: CDR1 SSHAT, CDR2 FNYEAQ (reference sequence). The V and J ends lost 5 bases and 7 bases, in that order; junction bases with no gene match: 5. The CDR3 has 14 residues. Partial CDR3 DNA: TGTGCCAGCAGCCCACTACAGGGGAATTCACCC. Its protein product is CASSPLQGNSP. The full CDR3 sequence reads CASSPLQGNSPLHF.

Incomplete CDR3 DNA: TGTGCCAGCAGCTTAGCCGCGATCAATCAGCCC. It codes for CASSLAAINQP. The CDR3 reads in full as CASSLAAINQPQHF. V is TRBV7-2 and J is TRBJ1-5; D remains unclear. Coverage ceases 3 residues before the CDR3 finishes, and the germline J gene fills in the end. The CDR3 length is 14 residues. Germline loops: CDR1 SGHTA, CDR2 FQGNSA. Trimming removed 0 bases from V and 3 bases from J, with 6 bases in between.

This clone was detected ten times or more. The CDR3 extends 3 residues past the end of the read, so its final part is completed from the germline J gene. This chain links TRBV29-1 with TRBJ1-1; 7 bases fit TRBD1. The V gene end was trimmed by 7 bases and the J gene end by 7 bases; junction bases not matched to a gene: 9. Per the germline V gene, CDR1 is SQVTM and CDR2 is ANQGSEA. The CDR3 extends over 12 amino acids. CDR3 DNA (partial): TGCAGCGGATTGACAGGGAGGGGTGAA. Its translation is CSGLTGRGE. The complete CDR3 sequence is CSGLTGRGEAFF.

This clone was seen at least ten times. With the read ending 3 residues before the CDR3 end, the germline J gene is used to fill in that end. The genes are TRBV20-1 and TRBJ1-2; TRBD1 aligns across 8 bases. V was pared by 4 bases and J by 7 bases, with 23 bases of the junction left unmatched. Germline values: CDR1 DFQATT, CDR2 SNEGSKA (reference sequence). The CDR3 has 18 amino acids. CDR3 DNA (partial): TGCAGTGCTAACTCAGGGGGCGGGGACACGGCCGGGGGCCGTGGC. It translates to CSANSGGGDTAGGRG. The CDR3 in full is CSANSGGGDTAGGRGYTF.

This clone showed up many times. Read coverage stops 3 residues before the CDR3 terminus; the germline J gene supplies the remainder. The chain carries TRBV20-1 and TRBJ2-5; a weak D match, TRBD2 (5 bases). V was trimmed by 3 bases and J by 6 bases, leaving 14 bases between them. The CDR3 is made up of 13 amino acids. Germline CDR1 and CDR2: DFQATT and SNEGSKA (reference sequence). CDR3 bases read: TGCAGTGCTAGGCGGGCTAGCCGCCAGACC. This sequence encodes CSARRASRQT. The whole CDR3 region reads CSARRASRQTQYF.

This clone was observed at least ten times. The sequenced fragment ends 3 residues before the CDR3 boundary, so the rest is inferred from the germline J gene. The chain has TRBV11-3 and TRBJ2-1; the match to TRBD1 covers 7 bases. V was pared by 2 bases and J by 6 bases, with 7 bases of the junction left unmatched. This CDR3 region has 15 residues. The germline V gene encodes CDR1 SGHNT and CDR2 YENEEA. The CDR3 spells CASSLFGQDSNEQFF. Partial CDR3 DNA: TGTGCCAGCAGCTTATTTGGACAGGATTCCAATGAG.

The table lists this clone with a few counts. The missing CDR3 end, 3 residues past where the read stops, is filled in from the germline J gene. The chain carries TRBV11-1 and TRBJ2-1, with TRBD1 matching over 10 bases. The CDR3 totals 14 residues. The J segment lost 3 bases and the V segment lost 5 bases, leaving 1 base of the junction unmatched. Germline assignment: CDR1 SGHAT and CDR2 FQDESV (reference sequence). CDR3 bases read: TGTGCCAGCAGCGGGGACAGGGGCTACAATGAG. This codes for CASSGDRGYNE. The entire CDR3 reads CASSGDRGYNEQFF.